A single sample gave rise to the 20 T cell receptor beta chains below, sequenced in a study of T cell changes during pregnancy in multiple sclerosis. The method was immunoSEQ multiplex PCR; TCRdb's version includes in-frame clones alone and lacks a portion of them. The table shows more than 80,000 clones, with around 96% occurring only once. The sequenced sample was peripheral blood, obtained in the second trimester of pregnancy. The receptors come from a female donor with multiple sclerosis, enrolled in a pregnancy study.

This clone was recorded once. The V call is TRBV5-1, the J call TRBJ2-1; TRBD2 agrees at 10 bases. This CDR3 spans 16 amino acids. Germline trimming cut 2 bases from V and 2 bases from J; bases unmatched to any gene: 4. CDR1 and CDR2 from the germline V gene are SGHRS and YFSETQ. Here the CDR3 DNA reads TGCGCCAGCAGCTTTGGACTAGCGGCTGCCTACAATGAGCAGTTCTTC. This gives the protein CASSFGLAAAYNEQFF.

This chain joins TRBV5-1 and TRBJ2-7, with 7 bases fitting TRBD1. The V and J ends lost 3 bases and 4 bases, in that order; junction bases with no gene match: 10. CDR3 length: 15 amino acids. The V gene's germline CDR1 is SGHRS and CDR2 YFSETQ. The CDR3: CASSSQTGSGYEQYF. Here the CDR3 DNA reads TGCGCCAGCAGCTCCCAGACAGGGTCTGGGTACGAGCAGTACTTC.

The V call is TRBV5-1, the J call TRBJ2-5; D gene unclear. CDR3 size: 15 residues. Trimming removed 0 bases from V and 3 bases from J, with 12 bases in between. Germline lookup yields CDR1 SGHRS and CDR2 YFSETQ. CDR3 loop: CASSLALRKEETQYF. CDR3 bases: TGCGCCAGCAGCTTGGCCTTGAGGAAAGAAGAGACCCAGTACTTC.

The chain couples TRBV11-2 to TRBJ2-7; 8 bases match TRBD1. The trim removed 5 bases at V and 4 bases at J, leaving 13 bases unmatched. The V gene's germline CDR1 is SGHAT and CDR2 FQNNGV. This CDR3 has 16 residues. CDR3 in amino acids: CASSHLQGQGPYEQYF. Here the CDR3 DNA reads TGTGCCAGCAGCCATCTCCAAGGACAGGGCCCTTACGAGCAGTACTTC.

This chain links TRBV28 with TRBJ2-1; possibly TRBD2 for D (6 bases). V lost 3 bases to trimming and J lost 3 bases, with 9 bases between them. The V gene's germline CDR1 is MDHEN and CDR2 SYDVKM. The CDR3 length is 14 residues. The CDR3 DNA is TGTGCCAGCAGTTTTCGGGGGAACTACAATGAGCAGTTCTTC. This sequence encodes CASSFRGNYNEQFF.

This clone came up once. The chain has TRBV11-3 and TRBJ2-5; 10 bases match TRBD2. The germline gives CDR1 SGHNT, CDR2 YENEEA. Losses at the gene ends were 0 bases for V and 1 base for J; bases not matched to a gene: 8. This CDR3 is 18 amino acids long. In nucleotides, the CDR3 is TGTGCCAGCAGCTTAGATCTCAGCGGGAGGGTTCTCCAAGAGACCCAGTACTTC. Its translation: CASSLDLSGRVLQETQYF. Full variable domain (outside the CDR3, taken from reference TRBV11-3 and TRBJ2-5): EAGVVQSPRYKIIEKKQPVAFWCNPISGHNTLYWYLQNLGQGPELLIRYENEEAVDDSQLPKDRFSAERLKGVDSTLKIQPAELGDSAVYLCASSLDLSGRVLQETQYFGPGTRLLVL.

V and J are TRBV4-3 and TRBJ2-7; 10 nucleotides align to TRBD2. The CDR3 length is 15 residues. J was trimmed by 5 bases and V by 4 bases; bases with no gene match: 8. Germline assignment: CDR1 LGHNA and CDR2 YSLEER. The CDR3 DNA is TGCGCCAGCAGCCCCCAAGCGGGAGGGCCGGACGAGCAGTACTTC. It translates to CASSPQAGGPDEQYF.

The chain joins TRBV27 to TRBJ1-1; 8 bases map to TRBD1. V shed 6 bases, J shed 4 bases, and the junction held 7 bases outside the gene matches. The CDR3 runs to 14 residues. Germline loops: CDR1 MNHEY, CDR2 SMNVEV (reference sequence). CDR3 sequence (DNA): TGTGCCAGCAGGATCACAGGGGGTGGCACTGAAGCTTTCTTT. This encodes CASRITGGGTEAFF.

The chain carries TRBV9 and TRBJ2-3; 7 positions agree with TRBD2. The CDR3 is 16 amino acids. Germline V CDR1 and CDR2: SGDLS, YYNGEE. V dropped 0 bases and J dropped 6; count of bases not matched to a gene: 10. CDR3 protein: CASSVEVGGAADTQYF. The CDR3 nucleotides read TGTGCCAGCAGCGTAGAAGTGGGAGGGGCGGCTGATACGCAGTATTTT.

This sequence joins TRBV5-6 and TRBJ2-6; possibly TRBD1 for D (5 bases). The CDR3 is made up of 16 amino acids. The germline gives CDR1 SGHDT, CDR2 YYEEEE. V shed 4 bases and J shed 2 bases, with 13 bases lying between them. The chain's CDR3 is CASSTTRAPGANVLTF. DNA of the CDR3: TGTGCCAGCAGCACCACCAGGGCCCCTGGGGCCAACGTCCTGACTTTC.

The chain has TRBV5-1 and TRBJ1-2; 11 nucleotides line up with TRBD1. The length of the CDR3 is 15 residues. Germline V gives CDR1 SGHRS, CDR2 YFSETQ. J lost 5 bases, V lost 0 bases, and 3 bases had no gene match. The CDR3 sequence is CASSLAGQGAYGYTF. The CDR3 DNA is TGCGCCAGCAGCTTGGCAGGACAGGGGGCGTATGGCTACACCTTC.

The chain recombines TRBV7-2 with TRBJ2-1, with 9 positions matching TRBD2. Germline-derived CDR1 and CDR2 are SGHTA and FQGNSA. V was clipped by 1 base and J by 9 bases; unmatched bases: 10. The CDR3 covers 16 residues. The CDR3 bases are TGTGCCAGCAGCTTAGAGCCGGGACTAGCTTCAGGTGAGCAGTTCTTC. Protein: CASSLEPGLASGEQFF. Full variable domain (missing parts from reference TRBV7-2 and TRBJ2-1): GAGVSQSPSNKVTEKGKDVELRCDPISGHTALYWYRQSLGQGLEFLIYFQGNSAPDKSGLPSDRFSAERTGGSVSTLTIQRTQQEDSAVYLCASSLEPGLASGEQFFGPGTRLTVL.

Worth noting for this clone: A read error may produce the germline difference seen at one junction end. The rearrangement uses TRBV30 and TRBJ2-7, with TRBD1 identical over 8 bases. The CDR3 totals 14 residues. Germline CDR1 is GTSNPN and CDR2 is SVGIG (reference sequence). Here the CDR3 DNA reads TGTGTCTGGAGACCTCCGGACAGGGCCCGGGAGCAGTACTTC. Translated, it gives CVWRPPDRAREQYF.

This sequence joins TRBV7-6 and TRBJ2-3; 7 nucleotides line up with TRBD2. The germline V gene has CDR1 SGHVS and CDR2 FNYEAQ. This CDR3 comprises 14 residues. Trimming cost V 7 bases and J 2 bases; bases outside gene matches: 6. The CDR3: CASKAGEPTDTQYF. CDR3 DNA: TGTGCCAGCAAGGCGGGAGAACCCACAGATACGCAGTATTTT.

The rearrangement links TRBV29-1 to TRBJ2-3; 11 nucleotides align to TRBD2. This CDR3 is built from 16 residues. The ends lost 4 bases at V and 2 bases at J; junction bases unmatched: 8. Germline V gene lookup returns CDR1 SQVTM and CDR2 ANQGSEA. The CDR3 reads CSVAGTSGYDTDTQYF. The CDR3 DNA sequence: TGCAGCGTTGCCGGGACTAGCGGATACGACACAGATACGCAGTATTTT.

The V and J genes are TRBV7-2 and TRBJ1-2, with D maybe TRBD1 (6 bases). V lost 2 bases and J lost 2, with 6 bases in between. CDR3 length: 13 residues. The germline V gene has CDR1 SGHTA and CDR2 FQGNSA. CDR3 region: CASSLQGNYGYTF. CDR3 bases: TGTGCCAGCAGCTTACAGGGGAACTATGGCTACACCTTC. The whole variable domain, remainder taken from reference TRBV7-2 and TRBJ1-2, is GAGVSQSPSNKVTEKGKDVELRCDPISGHTALYWYRQSLGQGLEFLIYFQGNSAPDKSGLPSDRFSAERTGGSVSTLTIQRTQQEDSAVYLCASSLQGNYGYTFGSGTRLTVV.

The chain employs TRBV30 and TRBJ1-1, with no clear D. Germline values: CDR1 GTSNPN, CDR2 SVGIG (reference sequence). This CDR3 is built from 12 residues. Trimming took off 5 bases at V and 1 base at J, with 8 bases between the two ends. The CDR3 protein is CAWLSENTEAFF. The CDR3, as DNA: TGTGCCTGGCTGAGCGAGAACACTGAAGCTTTCTTT.

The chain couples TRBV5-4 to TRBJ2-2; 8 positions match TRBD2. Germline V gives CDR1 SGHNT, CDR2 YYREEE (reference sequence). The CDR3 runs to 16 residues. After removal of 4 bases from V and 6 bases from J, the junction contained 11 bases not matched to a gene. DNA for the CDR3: TGTGCCAGCAGCGCCGGGAGCGGGAGATTGTCCGGGGAGCTGTTTTTT. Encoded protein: CASSAGSGRLSGELFF.

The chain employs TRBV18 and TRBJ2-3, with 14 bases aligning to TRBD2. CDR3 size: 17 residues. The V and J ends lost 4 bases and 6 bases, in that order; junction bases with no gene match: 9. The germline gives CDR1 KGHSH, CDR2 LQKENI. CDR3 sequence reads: CASSLAGLAGGTDTQYF. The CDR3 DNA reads TGTGCCAGCTCACTGGCTGGACTAGCGGGAGGTACGGATACGCAGTATTTT. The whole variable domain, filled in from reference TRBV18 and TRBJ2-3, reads NAGVMQNPRHLVRRRGQEARLRCSPMKGHSHVYWYRQLPEEGLKFMVYLQKENIIDESGMPKERFSAEFPKEGPSILRIQQVVRGDSAAYFCASSLAGLAGGTDTQYFGPGTRLTVL.

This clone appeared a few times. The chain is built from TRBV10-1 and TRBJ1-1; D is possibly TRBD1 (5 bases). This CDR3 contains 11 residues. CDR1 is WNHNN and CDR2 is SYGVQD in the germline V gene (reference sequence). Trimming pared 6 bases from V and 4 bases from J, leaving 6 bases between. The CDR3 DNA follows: TGCGCCAGCAGGCAGGGCACTGAAGCTTTCTTT. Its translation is CASRQGTEAFF.